What follows are 6 T cell receptor beta chains derived from one specimen sequenced in a study of T cells in Graves' hyperthyroidism and ophthalmopathy (dated 2019 in TCRdb). Preparation of the library involved multiplex PCR. Instrument used: Illumina HiSeq 2000. TCR beta CDR3 regions were amplified from RNA transcripts. The TCR CDR3 was subjected to a first round of RT-PCR using the HTBI primer set and the Qiagen OneStep RT-PCR kit. Starting from the raw public reads, TCRdb applied fastp trimming at Q25, assembled clones with MiXCR and retained in-frame beta chains. Records with the same CDR3 protein are collapsed into one entry carrying the most frequent genes and DNA. The sample records approximately 720,000 distinct CDR3 sequences, around 20% of which are singletons. In total, the top ten clones hold approximately 15% of the sample. Material: blood. These receptors originate from a woman aged 50 to 65 with Graves' hyperthyroidism that later progressed to Graves' ophthalmopathy.

A note on this clonotype: A much bigger clone sits one base away, suggesting this may be a read error. The V and J genes are TRBV5-1 and TRBJ1-2, with 7 bases that match TRBD1. The CDR3 sequence is 13 residues long. Per germline, CDR1 SGHRS and CDR2 YFSETQ. The CDR3 sequence: CASFEQGNYGCTF. CDR3 DNA: TGCGCCAGCTTCGAACAGGGGAACTATGGCTGCACCTTC.

The rearrangement links TRBV6-2 or TRBV6-3 to TRBJ2-1; D is unclear. Per germline, CDR1 MNHEY and CDR2 SVGEGT. Trimming left V 0 bases short and J 5 bases short, with 8 bases between. CDR3 length: 14 amino acids. This CDR3 reads CASSYSSQNNEQFF. CDR3 coding DNA: TGTGCCAGCAGTTACTCGAGTCAGAACAATGAGCAGTTCTTC.

This clonotype was seen a few times. Mismatch with germline at one junction end may stem from a read error. V is TRBV3-1 and J is TRBJ2-5, with a weak D call TRBD1 (7 bases). This CDR3 has 16 amino acids. Germline V CDR1 and CDR2: LGHDT, YNNKEL (reference sequence). This CDR3 is CASSHGPGGREETQYF. CDR3 nucleotides: TGTGCTAGCAGCCACGGACCAGGGGGGCGCGAAGAGACCCAGTACTTC.

This clonotype has more than one count but fewer than ten. This chain uses TRBV6-2 or TRBV6-3 with TRBJ1-5, with D possibly matching TRBD1 (6 bases). This CDR3 has 15 amino acids. Trimming shortened V by 4 bases and J by 0 bases, and 10 bases separated the two germline ends. Germline CDR1 reads MNHEY; CDR2 reads SVGEGT. CDR3 bases: TGTGCCAGCAGTTGGGACACCCTTAGCAATCAGCCCCAGCATTTT. Translation gives CASSWDTLSNQPQHF.

The rearrangement joins TRBV7-2 to TRBJ2-1, with D possibly TRBD1 on 8 matching bases. Germline V gene lookup returns CDR1 SGHTA and CDR2 FQGNSA. Trimming removed 0 bases from V and 14 bases from J, with 20 bases in between. The CDR3 runs 15 residues. CDR3 sequence: CASSLAGGTGNLKFF. DNA of the CDR3: TGTGCCAGCAGCTTAGCGGGGGGGACAGGAAATCTCAAGTTCTTC.

The chain employs TRBV7-8 and TRBJ1-1; no definite D call. This CDR3 comprises 15 residues. Trimming removed 1 base from V and 0 bases from J, with 9 bases in between. Per germline, CDR1 SGHVS and CDR2 FQNEAQ. For the CDR3, the DNA is TGTGCCAGCAGCTTAGGGTACCAGGTGAACACTGAAGCTTTCTTT. This sequence encodes CASSLGYQVNTEAFF.